Below are 5 T cell receptor beta chains sequenced from a single sample in a study of CD8+CD57+ T cells in acquired aplastic anemia. All patients picked for sequencing had shown, by flow cytometry, an expansion of CD8+CD57+ cells. The template for TCR beta VDJ and CDR3 sequence profiling was genomic DNA. TCRdb reanalysed the reads using MiXCR and keeps one entry per CDR3 protein. The table has 270,000 or so distinct CDR3 sequences, roughly 82% seen once. Material for sequencing was sorted CD4+, CD8+, or CD8+CD57+ T cells (not recorded which) from PBMCs. The receptors shown here come from a human donor with aplastic anemia.

Comments on this clonotype: The CDR3 carries no conserved terminal phenylalanine or tryptophan, so it likely arises from a read error. It is unclear where the CDR3 begins or ends on the DNA, so no DNA is shown, and the CDR3 is as TCRdb lists it. The chain carries TRBV7-8 and TRBJ2-3. Germline V gives CDR1 SGHVS, CDR2 FQNEAQ. The CDR3 is 13 residues long, counting both termini. CDR3 loop: CASRVAGADDTQY.

The chain employs TRBV2 and TRBJ2-3; TRBD2 matches 9 bases. The last part of the DNA fits TRBJ2-7 better; the J call may be wrong. Germline CDR1 reads SNHLY; CDR2 reads FYNNEI. There are 15 residues in the CDR3. The CDR3 region has the DNA TGTGCCAGCAGCTTTAGCGGGGGCCGGCGAGACGCGCAGTACTTC. It specifies CASSFSGGRRDAQYF.

This clonotype has only one observation. Its ends do not fully match the called genes, so a read error is possible. The chain uses TRBV29-1 and TRBJ2-1; no clear D. This CDR3 spans 11 amino acids. CDR1 is SQVTM and CDR2 is ANQGSEA in the germline V gene. The CDR3 nucleotides are TGTGCAAGCTCCTGGGCGGCTGAGGAGTTCTTC. Protein product: CASSWAAEEFF.

The V call is TRBV7-8, the J call TRBJ2-1; D ambiguous. The CDR3 runs 15 residues. Trimming stripped 0 bases from V and 9 bases from J, with 15 bases between. Per the germline V gene, CDR1 is SGHVS and CDR2 is FQNEAQ. The DNA for the CDR3 is TGTGCCAGCAGCTTAGCGTCAGGTACCGCGGCTGAGCAGTTCTTC. Protein: CASSLASGTAAEQFF. Filled out from reference TRBV7-8 and TRBJ2-1, the complete variable domain reads GAGVSQSPRYKVAKRGQDVALRCDPISGHVSLFWYQQALGQGPEFLTYFQNEAQLDKSGLPSDRFFAERPEGSVSTLKIQRTQQEDSAVYLCASSLASGTAAEQFFGPGTRLTVL.

This clonotype was detected only once. This is likely a read error, given that the CDR3 carries no conserved phenylalanine or tryptophan at its end. No DNA is shown, since the ends of the CDR3 on it are uncertain; the CDR3 is the one TCRdb lists. J is TRBJ2-3 and V is TRBV24-1; TRBD1 reflects the table's D call only, with no check against the DNA. The germline V gene encodes CDR1 KGHDR and CDR2 SFDVKD. 15 amino acids form the CDR3, both terminal residues included. Here the CDR3 reads CASSDKKRGVGTQSI.